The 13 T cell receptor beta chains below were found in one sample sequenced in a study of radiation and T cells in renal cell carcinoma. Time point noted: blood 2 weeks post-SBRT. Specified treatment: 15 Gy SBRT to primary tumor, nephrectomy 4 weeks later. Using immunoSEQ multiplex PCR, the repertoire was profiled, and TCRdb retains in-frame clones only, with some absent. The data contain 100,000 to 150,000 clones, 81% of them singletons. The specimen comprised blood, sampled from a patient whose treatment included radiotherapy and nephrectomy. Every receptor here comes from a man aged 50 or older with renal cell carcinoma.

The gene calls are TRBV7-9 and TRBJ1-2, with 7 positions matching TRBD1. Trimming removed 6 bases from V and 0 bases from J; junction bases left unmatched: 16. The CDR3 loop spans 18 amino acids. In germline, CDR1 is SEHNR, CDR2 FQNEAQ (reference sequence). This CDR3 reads CASSRVEDRRRANYGYTF. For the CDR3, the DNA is TGTGCCAGCAGTCGCGTCGAGGACAGGCGCAGAGCTAACTATGGCTACACCTTC.

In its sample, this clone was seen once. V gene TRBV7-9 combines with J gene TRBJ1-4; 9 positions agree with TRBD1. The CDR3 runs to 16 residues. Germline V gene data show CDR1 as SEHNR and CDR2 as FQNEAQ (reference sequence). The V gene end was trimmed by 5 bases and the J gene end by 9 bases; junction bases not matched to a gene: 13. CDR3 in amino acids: CASSPTVGQGVQKLFF. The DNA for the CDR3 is TGTGCCAGCAGCCCTACGGTGGGACAGGGTGTCCAAAAACTGTTTTTT.

The CDR3 nucleotides are TGCGCCAGCGGCCCTAGCGGGAGTAACATACAGACCCAGTACTTC. This gives the protein CASGPSGSNIQTQYF. V usage is TRBV5-1 and J usage is TRBJ2-5, with 10 bases aligning to TRBD2. Per the germline V gene, CDR1 is SGHRS and CDR2 is YFSETQ. The CDR3 is 15 amino acids. Unmatched junction bases numbered 12, after V lost 7 bases and J lost 6 bases.

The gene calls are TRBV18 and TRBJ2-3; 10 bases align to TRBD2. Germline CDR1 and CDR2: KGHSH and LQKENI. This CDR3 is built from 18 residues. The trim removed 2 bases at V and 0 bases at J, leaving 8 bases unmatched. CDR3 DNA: TGTGCCAGCTCACCATTGGGGCTAGCGGGGGATAGCACAGATACGCAGTATTTT. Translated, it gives CASSPLGLAGDSTDTQYF. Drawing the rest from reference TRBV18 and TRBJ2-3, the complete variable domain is NAGVMQNPRHLVRRRGQEARLRCSPMKGHSHVYWYRQLPEEGLKFMVYLQKENIIDESGMPKERFSAEFPKEGPSILRIQQVVRGDSAAYFCASSPLGLAGDSTDTQYFGPGTRLTVL.

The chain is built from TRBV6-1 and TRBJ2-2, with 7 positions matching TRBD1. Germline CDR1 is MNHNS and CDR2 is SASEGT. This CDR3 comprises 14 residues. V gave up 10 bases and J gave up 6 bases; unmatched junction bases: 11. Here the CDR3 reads CATYPRQGPGELFF. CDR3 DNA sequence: TGTGCCACATACCCACGACAGGGACCCGGGGAGCTGTTTTTT.

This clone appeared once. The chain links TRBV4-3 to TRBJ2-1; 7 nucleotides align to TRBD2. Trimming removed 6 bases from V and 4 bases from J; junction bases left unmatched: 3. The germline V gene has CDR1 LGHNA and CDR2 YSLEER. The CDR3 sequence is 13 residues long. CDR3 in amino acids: CASSRDYYNEQFF. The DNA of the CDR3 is TGCGCCAGCAGTCGGGACTATTACAATGAGCAGTTCTTC.

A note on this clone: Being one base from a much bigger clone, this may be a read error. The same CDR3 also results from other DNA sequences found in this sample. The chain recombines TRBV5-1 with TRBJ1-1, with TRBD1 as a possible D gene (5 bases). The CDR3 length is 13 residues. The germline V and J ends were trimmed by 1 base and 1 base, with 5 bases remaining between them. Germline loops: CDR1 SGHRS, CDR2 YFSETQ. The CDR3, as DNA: TGCGCCAGCAGCTTGACAGGGAACACTGAAGCTTTCTTT. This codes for CASSLTGNTEAFF. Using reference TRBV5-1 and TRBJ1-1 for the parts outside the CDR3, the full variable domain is KAGVTQTPRYLIKTRGQQVTLSCSPISGHRSVSWYQQTPGQGLQFLFEYFSETQRNKGNFPGRFSGRQFSNSRSEMNVSTLELGDSALYLCASSLTGNTEAFFGQGTRLTVV.

CDR3 sequence (DNA): TGTGCCAGCAGCCGAAGCGGGAGGAGGTACGAGCAGTACTTC. This translates into CASSRSGRRYEQYF. J is TRBJ2-7 and V is TRBV14; 9 nucleotides match TRBD2. CDR1 SGHDN and CDR2 FVKESK come from the germline V gene. The J segment lost 4 bases and the V segment lost 4 bases, leaving 5 bases of the junction unmatched. This CDR3 is built from 14 residues. Variable domain in full (rest from reference TRBV14 and TRBJ2-7): EAGVTQFPSHSVIEKGQTVTLRCDPISGHDNLYWYRRVMGKEIKFLLHFVKESKQDESGMPNNRFLAERTGGTYSTLKVQPAELEDSGVYFCASSRSGRRYEQYFGPGTRLTVT.

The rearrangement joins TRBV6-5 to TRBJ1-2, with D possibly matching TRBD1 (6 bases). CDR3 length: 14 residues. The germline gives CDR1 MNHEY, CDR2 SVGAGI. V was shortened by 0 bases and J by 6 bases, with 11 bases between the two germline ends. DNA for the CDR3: TGTGCCAGCAGTTACTCGGGAAGGGGGGATGGCTACACCTTC. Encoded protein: CASSYSGRGDGYTF.

The CDR3 region is CAWSLGTYVLTF. CDR3 nucleotide sequence: TGTGCCTGGAGCCTCGGGACTTACGTCCTGACTTTC. V and J are TRBV30 and TRBJ2-6; a possible D gene is TRBD2 (6 bases). The CDR3 extends over 12 amino acids. The germline V gene encodes CDR1 GTSNPN and CDR2 SVGIG (reference sequence). Trimming removed 3 bases at V and 11 bases at J, with 11 bases between.

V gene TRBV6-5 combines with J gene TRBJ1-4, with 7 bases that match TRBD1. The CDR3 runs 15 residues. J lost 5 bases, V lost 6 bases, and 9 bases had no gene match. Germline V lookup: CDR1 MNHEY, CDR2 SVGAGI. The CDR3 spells CASRRRGLVNEKLFF. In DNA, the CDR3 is TGTGCCAGCAGACGAAGGGGGCTGGTCAATGAAAAACTGTTTTTT.

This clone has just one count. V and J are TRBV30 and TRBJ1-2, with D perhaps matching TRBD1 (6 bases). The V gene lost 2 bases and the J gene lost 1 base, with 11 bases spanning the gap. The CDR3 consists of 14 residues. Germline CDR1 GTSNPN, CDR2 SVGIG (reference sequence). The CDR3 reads CAWSPGARNYGYTF. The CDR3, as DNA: TGTGCCTGGAGTCCGGGGGCGCGTAACTATGGCTACACCTTC.

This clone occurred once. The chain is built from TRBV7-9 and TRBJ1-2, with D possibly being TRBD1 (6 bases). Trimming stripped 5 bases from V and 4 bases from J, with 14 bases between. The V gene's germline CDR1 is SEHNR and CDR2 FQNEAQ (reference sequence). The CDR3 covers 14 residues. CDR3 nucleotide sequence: TGTGCCAGCAGCCCGATGGGACACCTCTATGGCTACACCTTC. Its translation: CASSPMGHLYGYTF.